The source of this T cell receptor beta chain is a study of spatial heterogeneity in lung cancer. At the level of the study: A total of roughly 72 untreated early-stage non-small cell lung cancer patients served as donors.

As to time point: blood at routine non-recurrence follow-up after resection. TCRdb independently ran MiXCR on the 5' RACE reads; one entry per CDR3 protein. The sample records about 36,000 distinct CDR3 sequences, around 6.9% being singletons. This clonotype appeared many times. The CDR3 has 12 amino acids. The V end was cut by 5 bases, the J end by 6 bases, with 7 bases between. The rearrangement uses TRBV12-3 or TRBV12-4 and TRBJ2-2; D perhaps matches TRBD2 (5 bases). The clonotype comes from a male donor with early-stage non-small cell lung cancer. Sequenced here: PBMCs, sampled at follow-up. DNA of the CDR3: TGTGCCAGCAGTATGAGGGCCGGGGAGCTGTTTTTT. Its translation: CASSMRAGELFF.